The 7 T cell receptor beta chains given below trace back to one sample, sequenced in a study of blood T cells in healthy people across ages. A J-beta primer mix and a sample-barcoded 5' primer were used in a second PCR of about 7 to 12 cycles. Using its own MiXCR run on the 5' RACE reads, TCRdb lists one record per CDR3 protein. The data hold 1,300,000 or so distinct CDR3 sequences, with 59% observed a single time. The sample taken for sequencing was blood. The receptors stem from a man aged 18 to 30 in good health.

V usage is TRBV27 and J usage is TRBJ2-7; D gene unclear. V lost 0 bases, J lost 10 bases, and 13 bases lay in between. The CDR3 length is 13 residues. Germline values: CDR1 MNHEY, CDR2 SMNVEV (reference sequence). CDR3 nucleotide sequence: TGTGCCAGCAGTTTATCCCGGCAACTCCTTCAGTACTTC. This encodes CASSLSRQLLQYF.

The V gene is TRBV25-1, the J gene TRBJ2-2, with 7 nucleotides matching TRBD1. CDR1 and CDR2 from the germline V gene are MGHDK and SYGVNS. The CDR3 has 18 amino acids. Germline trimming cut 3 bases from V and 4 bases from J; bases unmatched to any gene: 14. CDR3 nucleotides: TGTGCCAGCAGTGATTACCCCACAGGGGTTATTGCCACCGGGGAGCTGTTTTTT. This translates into CASSDYPTGVIATGELFF.

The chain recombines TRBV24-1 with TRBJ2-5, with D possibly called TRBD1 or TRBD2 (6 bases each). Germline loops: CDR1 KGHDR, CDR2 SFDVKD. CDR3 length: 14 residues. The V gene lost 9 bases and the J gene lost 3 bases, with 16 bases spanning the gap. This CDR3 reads CATQRRGVEETQYF. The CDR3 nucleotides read TGTGCCACCCAGCGGAGGGGGGTTGAAGAGACCCAGTACTTC.

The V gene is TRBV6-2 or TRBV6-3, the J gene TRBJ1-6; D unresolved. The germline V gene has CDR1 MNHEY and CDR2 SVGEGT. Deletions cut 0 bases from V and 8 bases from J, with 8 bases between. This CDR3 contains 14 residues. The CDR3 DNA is TGTGCCAGCAGTTACTCGACACGCGATTCACCCCTCCACTTT. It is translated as CASSYSTRDSPLHF.

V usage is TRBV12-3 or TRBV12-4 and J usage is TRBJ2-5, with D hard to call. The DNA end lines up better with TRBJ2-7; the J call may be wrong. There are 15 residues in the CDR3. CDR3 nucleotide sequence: TGTGCCAGCAGTTCCCTTAGAGACGACTCCTACGAGCAGTACTTC. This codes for CASSSLRDDSYEQYF.

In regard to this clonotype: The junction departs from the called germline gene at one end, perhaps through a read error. This CDR3 reads CAGSLAESEQFF. CDR3 bases: TGTGCCGGCAGCTTAGCGGAGTCAGAGCAGTTCTTC. The chain has TRBV7-2 and TRBJ2-1, with D possibly matching TRBD2 (6 bases). The germline CDR1 and CDR2 sequences are SGHTA and FQGNSA. This CDR3 has 12 amino acids.

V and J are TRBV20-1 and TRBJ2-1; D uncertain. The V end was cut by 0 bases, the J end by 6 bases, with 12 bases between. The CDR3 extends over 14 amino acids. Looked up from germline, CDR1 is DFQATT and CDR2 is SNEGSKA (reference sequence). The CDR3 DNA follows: TGCAGTGCTAGAGATCTGGCACTACTCAATGAGCAGTTCTTC. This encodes CSARDLALLNEQFF.